This T cell receptor (beta chain) was documented in a study of CD8 T cells in ankylosing spondylitis. Whole-study results and caveats: Eight highly homologous variants made up a TCR beta motif, and this motif appeared characteristic of ankylosing spondylitis blood.

TCRdb itself ran the 5' RACE reads through MiXCR, one entry per CDR3 protein. The sample consists of under 250,000 distinct CDR3 sequences, 8% to 9% of them appearing once. This clonotype occurred many times. The antigen is undetermined. The receptor was derived from a female donor with ankylosing spondylitis or in good health (not recorded which). Source material: blood, either unsorted or a sorted T cell fraction (not recorded which).

The CDR3 region has the DNA TGCGCCAGCAGCCCTACACTCTCTAGAGCCTACGAGCAGTACTTC. As protein: CASSPTLSRAYEQYF. The rearrangement links TRBV5-1 to TRBJ2-7, with D unclear. Germline-derived CDR1 and CDR2 are SGHRS and YFSETQ. The CDR3 runs 15 residues. Trimming took off 4 bases at V and 2 bases at J, with 16 bases between the two ends.